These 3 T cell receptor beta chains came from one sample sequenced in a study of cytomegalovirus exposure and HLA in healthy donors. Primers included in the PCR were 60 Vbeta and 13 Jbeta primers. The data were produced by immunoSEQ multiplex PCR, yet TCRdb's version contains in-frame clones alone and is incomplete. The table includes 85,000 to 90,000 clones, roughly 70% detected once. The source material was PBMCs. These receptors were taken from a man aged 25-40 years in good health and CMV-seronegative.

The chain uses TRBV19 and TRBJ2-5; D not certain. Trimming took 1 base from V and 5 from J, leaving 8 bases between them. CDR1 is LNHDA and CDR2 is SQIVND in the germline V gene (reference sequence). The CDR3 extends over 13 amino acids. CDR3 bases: TGTGCCAGTAGTATAGGTACGGAGGAGACCCAGTACTTC. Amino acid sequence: CASSIGTEETQYF.

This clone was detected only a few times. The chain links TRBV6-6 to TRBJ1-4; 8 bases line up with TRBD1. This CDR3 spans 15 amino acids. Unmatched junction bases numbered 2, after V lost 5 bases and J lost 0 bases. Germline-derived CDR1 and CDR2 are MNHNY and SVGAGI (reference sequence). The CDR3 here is CASSSRGPTNEKLFF. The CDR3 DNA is TGTGCCAGCAGTAGCAGGGGGCCAACTAATGAAAAACTGTTTTTT.

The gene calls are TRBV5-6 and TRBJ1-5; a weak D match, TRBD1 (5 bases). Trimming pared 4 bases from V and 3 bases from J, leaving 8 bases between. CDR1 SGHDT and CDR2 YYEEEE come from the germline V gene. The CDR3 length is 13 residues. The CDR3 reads CASSQGTNQPQHF. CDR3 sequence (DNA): TGTGCCAGCAGCCAGGGAACCAATCAGCCCCAGCATTTT.